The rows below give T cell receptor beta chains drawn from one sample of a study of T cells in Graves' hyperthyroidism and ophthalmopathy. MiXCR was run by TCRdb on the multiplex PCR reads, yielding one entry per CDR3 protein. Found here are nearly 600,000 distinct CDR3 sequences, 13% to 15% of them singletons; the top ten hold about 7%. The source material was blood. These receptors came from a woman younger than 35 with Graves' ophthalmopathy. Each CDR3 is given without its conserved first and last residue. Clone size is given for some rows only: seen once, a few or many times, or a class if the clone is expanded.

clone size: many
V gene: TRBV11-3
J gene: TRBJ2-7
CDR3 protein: ASSLGGRASHYEQY

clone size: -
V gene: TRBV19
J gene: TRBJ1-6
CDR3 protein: ASRRRTGEWGTRGFSPLH

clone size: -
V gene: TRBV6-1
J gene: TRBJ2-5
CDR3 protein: ASSRTSGRYETQY

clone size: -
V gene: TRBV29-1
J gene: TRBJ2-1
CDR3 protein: SVYGTSNEQF

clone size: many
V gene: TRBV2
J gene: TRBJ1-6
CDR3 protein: ASSELRDSVNSPLH

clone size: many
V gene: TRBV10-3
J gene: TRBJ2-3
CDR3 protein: AIRMTRITDTQY

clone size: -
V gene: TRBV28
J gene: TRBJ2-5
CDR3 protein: ASSELQGLEETQY

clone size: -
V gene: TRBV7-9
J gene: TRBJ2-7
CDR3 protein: ASSLKGDGNKYEQY

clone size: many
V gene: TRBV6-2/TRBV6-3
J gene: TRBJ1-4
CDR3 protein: ASRIGQGMF

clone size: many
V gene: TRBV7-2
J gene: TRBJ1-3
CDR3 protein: ASSRWTGRTGNTIY

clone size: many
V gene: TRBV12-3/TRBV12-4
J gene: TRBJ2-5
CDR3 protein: ASSFSPETQY

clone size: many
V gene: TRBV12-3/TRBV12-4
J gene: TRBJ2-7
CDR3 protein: ASTPESASGSVEQY

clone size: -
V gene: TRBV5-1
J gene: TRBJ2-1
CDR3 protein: ASSSGTSGSSYNEQF

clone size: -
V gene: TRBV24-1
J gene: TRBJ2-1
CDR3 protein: ATSDFTGTSGSPEQF

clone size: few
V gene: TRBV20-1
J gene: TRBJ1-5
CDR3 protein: SARGMIGGVGQPQH

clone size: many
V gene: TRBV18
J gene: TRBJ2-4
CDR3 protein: ASSPRSATGWDIQY

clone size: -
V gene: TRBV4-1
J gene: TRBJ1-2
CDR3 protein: ASSQGPGAFYGYT

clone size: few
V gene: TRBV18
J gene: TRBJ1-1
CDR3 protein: ASSRGGDSREAF

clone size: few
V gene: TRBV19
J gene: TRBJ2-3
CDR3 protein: ASSIILRIAGWIRGGPDTQY

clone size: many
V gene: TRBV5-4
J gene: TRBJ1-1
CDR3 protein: ASSPSRGGTEAF

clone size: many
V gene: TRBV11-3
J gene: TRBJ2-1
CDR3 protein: ASSLVHSERESSYNEQF

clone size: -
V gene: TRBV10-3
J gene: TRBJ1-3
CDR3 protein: AISPFEGAVPGNTIY

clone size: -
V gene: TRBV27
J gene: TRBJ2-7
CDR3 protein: TSSLSGYEQY

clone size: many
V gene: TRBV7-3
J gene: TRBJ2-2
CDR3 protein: ASSLTPGLAGGANTGELF